The sequence of this TCR beta chain was determined in a study of radiation and T cells in renal cell carcinoma. To note about this clone: Its antigen is not known.

Study results and limitations: From baseline, blood top tumor clonotypes peaked at 2 weeks post-radiation.

The assay was immunoSEQ multiplex PCR, and TCRdb's table has in-frame clones only and misses some. The repertoire consists of 25,000 to 40,000 clones, with more than 65% occurring once and the leading ten covering 33%. Time point here: blood 4 weeks post-SBRT, at nephrectomy. The treatment was: 15 Gy SBRT to primary tumor, nephrectomy 4 weeks later. Nephrectomy followed 15 Gy stereotactic body radiation by 4 weeks. After SBRT, blood was collected at 2 and 4 weeks, plus baseline. This renal cell carcinoma was of the clear cell type. Sample: blood, taken from a patient whose treatment included radiotherapy and nephrectomy. This receptor was identified in a man aged 60-69 years with renal cell carcinoma.

CDR3 loop: CASSILGRDGYTF. The CDR3 DNA follows: TGTGCCAGTAGTATTCTGGGAAGGGATGGCTACACCTTC. This chain connects TRBV19 to TRBJ1-2; no clear D gene. The CDR3 has 13 amino acids. The germline gives CDR1 LNHDA, CDR2 SQIVND (reference sequence). Trimming shortened V by 3 bases and J by 6 bases, and 11 bases separated the two germline ends. Combining the CDR3 with reference TRBV19 and TRBJ1-2 gives the whole variable domain DGGITQSPKYLFRKEGQNVTLSCEQNLNHDAMYWYRQDPGQGLRLIYYSQIVNDFQKGDIAEGYSVSREKKESFPLTVTSAQKNPTAFYLCASSILGRDGYTFGSGTRLTVV.